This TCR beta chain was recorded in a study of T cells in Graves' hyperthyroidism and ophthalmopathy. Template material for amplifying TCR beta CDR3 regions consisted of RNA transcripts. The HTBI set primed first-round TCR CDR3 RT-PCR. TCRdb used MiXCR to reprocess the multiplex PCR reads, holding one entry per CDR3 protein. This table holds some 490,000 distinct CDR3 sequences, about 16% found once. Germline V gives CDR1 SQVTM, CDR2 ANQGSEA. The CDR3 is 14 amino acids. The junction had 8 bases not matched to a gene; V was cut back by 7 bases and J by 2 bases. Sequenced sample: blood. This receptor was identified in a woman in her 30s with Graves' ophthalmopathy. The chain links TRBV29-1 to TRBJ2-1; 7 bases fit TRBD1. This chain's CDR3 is CSAVETGPYNEQFF. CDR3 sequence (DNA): TGCAGCGCAGTGGAGACAGGGCCCTACAATGAGCAGTTCTTC.